This T cell receptor beta chain was sequenced during a study of human T cells and chemical hapten exposure. Study-wide findings and caveats: Donors, who had alopecia, may show an immune response that differs from healthy people's.

This clonotype was seen only a few times. What it binds is not known. The time point denotes: patch test 3, about 24 weeks after DPC sensitization. Treatment noted: therapeutic diphenylcyclopropenone sensitization with weekly scalp DPC. TCRdb itself ran the RACE reads through MiXCR, one entry per CDR3 protein. The table lists about 190,000 distinct CDR3 sequences, about 22% of them singletons, with 2.5% in the top ten. Specimen: whole blood, collected in connection with sensitization to the hapten diphenylcyclopropenone (DPC). The sequence was obtained from a middle-aged woman with alopecia areata. Some clones in this sample may be carry-over from other donors' samples.

CDR3 nucleotides: TGTGCCAGCAGTTACTCCGGCAGGGCCAACGTCCTGACTTTC. Translation: CASSYSGRANVLTF. The chain couples TRBV6-2 or TRBV6-3 to TRBJ2-6; no firm D call. The germline gives CDR1 MNHEY, CDR2 SVGEGT. V was clipped by 0 bases and J by 5 bases, with 5 bases between them. This CDR3 has 14 amino acids.